This TCR beta chain is from a study of T cell changes during pregnancy in multiple sclerosis. Profiled with immunoSEQ multiplex PCR; TCRdb holds only in-frame clones, not every one. The table lists 45,000 to 65,000 clones, over 90% of them singletons, with around 0.48% in the top ten. Germline-derived CDR1 and CDR2 are LNHNV and YYDKDF (reference sequence). V was cut by 5 bases and J by 2 bases, with 7 bases left in between. The CDR3 is 13 amino acids. The origin of this receptor is a female donor with multiple sclerosis, enrolled in a pregnancy study. The chain combines TRBV15 with TRBJ1-5; perhaps TRBD1 as D (5 bases). The sample consisted of CD4+ T cells from peripheral blood mononuclear cells, taken in the third trimester of pregnancy. This chain's CDR3 is CATSGGGNQPQHF. The CDR3 coding sequence is TGTGCCACCAGCGGGGGGGGCAATCAGCCCCAGCATTTT.